One and the same sample provided the 5 T cell receptor beta chains below, sequenced in a study of shared clonotypes between healthy human individuals (dated by TCRdb to the early 2020s). Libraries were prepared through the immunoSEQ multiplex PCR assay. The source is immuneACCESS, and TCRdb retained only in-frame sequences with V and J called. Part of the clones is not carried over; for the studies checked, unresolved V genes explain less than half of this, and the remainder is unexplained. The sample has approximately 1.4 million clones on record, nearly 99% of them singletons. Of the sample, 0.4% to 0.55% is held by the ten largest clones. Sequenced input: naive CD4+ T cells sorted from blood. What this sample's cell subset or site label stands for: CD45RA+ positively selected. The receptors come from a man aged 25 to 40 in good health.

The chain is built from TRBV7-9 and TRBJ1-5; the match to TRBD1 covers 7 bases. CDR3 length: 16 residues. V gave up 4 bases and J gave up 1 base; unmatched junction bases: 7. The germline gives CDR1 SEHNR, CDR2 FQNEAQ (reference sequence). CDR3 amino acids: CASSSFTGESNQPQHF. CDR3 in DNA: TGTGCCAGCAGCTCCTTTACAGGGGAAAGCAATCAGCCCCAGCATTTT.

V gene TRBV6-1 combines with J gene TRBJ2-7; D is unresolved. The CDR3 runs to 15 residues. V lost 3 bases and J lost 2, with 14 bases in between. Germline loops: CDR1 MNHNS, CDR2 SASEGT. The CDR3 region has the DNA TGTGCCAGCAGTGAGGGGTCCGCAACAACCTACGAGCAGTACTTC. Its translation is CASSEGSATTYEQYF.

This sequence joins TRBV4-3 and TRBJ2-2; D unclear. The CDR3 loop spans 12 amino acids. Per germline, CDR1 LGHNA and CDR2 YSLEER. The V gene lost 5 bases and the J gene lost 8 bases, with 9 bases spanning the gap. CDR3 sequence reads: CASSFEVGELFF. The CDR3 nucleotides are TGCGCCAGCAGCTTTGAAGTTGGGGAGCTGTTTTTT.

This sequence joins TRBV27 and TRBJ1-5; 7 bases match TRBD1. CDR1 is MNHEY, CDR2 SMNVEV, per germline (reference sequence). J lost 0 bases, V lost 1 base, and 9 bases had no gene match. This CDR3 has 18 amino acids. The CDR3 protein is CASSLWRQGVDSNQPQHF. The DNA of the CDR3 is TGTGCCAGCAGTTTATGGCGTCAGGGGGTGGATAGCAATCAGCCCCAGCATTTT.

This clone is a singleton in its sample. The chain joins TRBV7-8 to TRBJ2-3; D not certain. Deletions cut 3 bases from V and 3 bases from J, with 10 bases between. The CDR3 is 14 residues long. The germline V gene has CDR1 SGHVS and CDR2 FQNEAQ. This CDR3 is CASSFRATTDTQYF. CDR3 sequence (DNA): TGTGCCAGCAGCTTTAGGGCCACGACAGATACGCAGTATTTT.